These 9 T cell receptor beta chains were all obtained from the same sample, sequenced in a study of blood T cell repertoires in COVID-19. Sequencing was performed with immunoSEQ multiplex PCR; in TCRdb, only in-frame clones are kept and a portion is missing. There are 300,000 to 450,000 clones in the sample; roughly 77% occur only once, and approximately 1% lies in the top ten. The sample comprised peripheral blood. The receptor source for this set is a human donor with acute or convalescent COVID-19. The donor label of this sample is uncertain.

The chain carries TRBV28 and TRBJ1-1, with D unclear. The ends were cut back, 5 bases at V and 7 bases at J, with 11 bases in the middle. This CDR3 is 12 amino acids long. Germline V gene sequence: CDR1 MDHEN, CDR2 SYDVKM. The CDR3, as DNA: TGTGCCAGCAGTCCAGGCCATGATGAAGCTTTCTTT. Protein product: CASSPGHDEAFF.

The V gene is TRBV3-1 (or the pseudogene TRBV3-2), the J gene TRBJ2-1; 9 bases map to TRBD2. This CDR3 spans 17 amino acids. With V trimmed by 5 bases and J by 3 bases, 11 bases remained unmatched. Germline CDR1 and CDR2: LGHDT and YNNKEL (reference sequence). CDR3 nucleotide sequence: TGTGCCAGCAGCTATAGGCGGGCTAGCGGGAACTACAATGAGCAGTTCTTC. Its translation is CASSYRRASGNYNEQFF.

The V and J genes are TRBV18 and TRBJ2-1, with 9 bases identical to TRBD2. Per germline, CDR1 KGHSH and CDR2 LQKENI. The CDR3 has 13 amino acids. The V and J ends lost 6 bases and 4 bases, in that order; junction bases with no gene match: 1. The CDR3 here is CASSGLAYNEQFF. The CDR3 DNA sequence: TGTGCCAGCTCGGGACTAGCTTACAATGAGCAGTTCTTC.

The rearrangement joins TRBV11-2 to TRBJ2-7; D might be TRBD2 (6 bases). The CDR3 runs 13 residues. In germline, CDR1 is SGHAT, CDR2 FQNNGV. V lost 4 bases and J 6 bases, leaving 13 bases between the germline ends. CDR3 DNA: TGTGCCAGCAGCTGGGGCGGGGTCGCCGAGCAGTACTTC. It codes for CASSWGGVAEQYF.

J is TRBJ2-1 and V is TRBV5-1, with 9 bases lining up with TRBD2. This CDR3 is 14 amino acids long. In germline, CDR1 is SGHRS, CDR2 YFSETQ. After removal of 6 bases from V and 5 bases from J, the junction contained 6 bases not matched to a gene. The CDR3 region is CASTSSGIHNEQFF. The DNA of the CDR3 is TGCGCCAGCACATCTAGCGGGATACACAATGAGCAGTTCTTC.

The chain employs TRBV15 and TRBJ2-2; 9 bases agree with TRBD1. The junction had 4 bases not matched to a gene; V was cut back by 4 bases and J by 4 bases. Looked up from germline, CDR1 is LNHNV and CDR2 is YYDKDF (reference sequence). CDR3 size: 15 residues. CDR3 region: CATSKQGAGTGELFF. Here the CDR3 DNA reads TGTGCCACCAGCAAACAGGGGGCAGGCACCGGGGAGCTGTTTTTT.

The chain joins TRBV5-1 to TRBJ1-5; 8 positions agree with TRBD1. Unmatched junction bases numbered 9, after V lost 3 bases and J lost 4 bases. CDR1 is SGHRS, CDR2 YFSETQ, per germline. The CDR3 consists of 16 residues. CDR3 loop: CASSSGTGGNNQPQHF. The CDR3, as DNA: TGCGCCAGCAGCTCCGGGACAGGAGGAAATAATCAGCCCCAGCATTTT.

A note on this clone: One end of the junction does not line up with germline, which may come from a read error. The rearrangement links TRBV6-1 to TRBJ1-1; D is possibly TRBD1 (6 bases). The CDR3 is 14 amino acids. The V gene's germline CDR1 is MNHNS and CDR2 SASEGT. The CDR3 loop is CASSERAGDVLRPF. As DNA, the CDR3 is TGTGCCAGCAGTGAACGGGCAGGGGATGTTTTAAGGCCCTTT.

This clone has only a few counts. This chain uses TRBV4-1 with TRBJ1-1; D is perhaps TRBD1 (6 bases). The germline gives CDR1 MGHRA, CDR2 YSYEKL. The CDR3 spans 18 residues. The V end lost 6 bases, the J end lost 11 bases, and 34 bases lay between the germline ends. Here the CDR3 reads CASRPGPRGRREVSTAFF. The CDR3 DNA reads as TGCGCCAGCAGGCCAGGTCCCAGGGGTAGGAGAGAGGTCAGCACCGCTTTCTTT.